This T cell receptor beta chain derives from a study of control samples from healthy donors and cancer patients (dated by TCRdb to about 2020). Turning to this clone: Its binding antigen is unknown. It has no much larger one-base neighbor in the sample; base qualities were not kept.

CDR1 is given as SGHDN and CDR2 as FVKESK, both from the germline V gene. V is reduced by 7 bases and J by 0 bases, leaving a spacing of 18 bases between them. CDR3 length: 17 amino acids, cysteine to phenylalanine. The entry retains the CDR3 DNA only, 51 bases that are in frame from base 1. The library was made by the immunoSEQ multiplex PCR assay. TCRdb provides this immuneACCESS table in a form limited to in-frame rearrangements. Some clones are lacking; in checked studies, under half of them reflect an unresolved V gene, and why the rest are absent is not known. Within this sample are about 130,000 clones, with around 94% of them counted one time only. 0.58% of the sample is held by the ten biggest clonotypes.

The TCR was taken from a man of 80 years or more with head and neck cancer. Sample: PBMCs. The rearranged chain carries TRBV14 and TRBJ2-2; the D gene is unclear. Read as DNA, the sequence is TGTGCCAGCAAGAAGGTAGTTCGAGAGGCGAACACCGGGGAGCTGTTTTTT. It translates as CASKKVVREANTGELFF.